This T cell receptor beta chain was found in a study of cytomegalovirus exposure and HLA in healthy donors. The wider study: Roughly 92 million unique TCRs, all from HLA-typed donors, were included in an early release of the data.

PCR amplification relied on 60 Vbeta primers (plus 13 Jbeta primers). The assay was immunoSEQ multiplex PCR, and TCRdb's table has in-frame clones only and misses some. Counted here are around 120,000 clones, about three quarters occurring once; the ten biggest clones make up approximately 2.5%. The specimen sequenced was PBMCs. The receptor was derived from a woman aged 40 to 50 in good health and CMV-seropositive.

The CDR3 sequence is CASSLAAVSSYEQYF. The CDR3 DNA sequence: TGTGCCAGCAGTTTAGCGGCGGTGAGCTCCTACGAGCAGTACTTC. The V gene is TRBV28, the J gene TRBJ2-7; no firm D call. CDR3 size: 15 residues. V was trimmed by 2 bases and J by 0 bases, leaving 11 bases between them. Looked up from germline, CDR1 is MDHEN and CDR2 is SYDVKM.